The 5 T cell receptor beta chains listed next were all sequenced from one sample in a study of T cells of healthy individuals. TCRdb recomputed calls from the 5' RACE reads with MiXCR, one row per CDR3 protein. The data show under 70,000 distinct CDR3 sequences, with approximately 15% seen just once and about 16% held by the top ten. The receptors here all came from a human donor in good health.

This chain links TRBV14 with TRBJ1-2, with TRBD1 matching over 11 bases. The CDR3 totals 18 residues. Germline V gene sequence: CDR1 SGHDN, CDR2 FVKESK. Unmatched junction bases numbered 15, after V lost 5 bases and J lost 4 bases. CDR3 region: CASSLRTGTGGFSYGYTF. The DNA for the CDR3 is TGTGCCAGCAGCTTACGAACCGGGACAGGGGGATTCTCCTATGGCTACACCTTC.

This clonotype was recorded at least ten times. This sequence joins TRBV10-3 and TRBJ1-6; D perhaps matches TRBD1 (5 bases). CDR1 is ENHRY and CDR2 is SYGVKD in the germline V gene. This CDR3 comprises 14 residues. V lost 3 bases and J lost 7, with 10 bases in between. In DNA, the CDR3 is TGTGCCATCAGTGACCCAGGGAGCAATTCACCCCTCCACTTT. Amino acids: CAISDPGSNSPLHF.

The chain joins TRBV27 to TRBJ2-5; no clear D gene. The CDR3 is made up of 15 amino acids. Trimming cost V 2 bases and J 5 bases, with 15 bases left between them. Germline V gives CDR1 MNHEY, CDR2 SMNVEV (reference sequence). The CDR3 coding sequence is TGTGCCAGCAGTTTAGTGGGCCGACCACGGGAGACCCAGTACTTC. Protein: CASSLVGRPRETQYF.

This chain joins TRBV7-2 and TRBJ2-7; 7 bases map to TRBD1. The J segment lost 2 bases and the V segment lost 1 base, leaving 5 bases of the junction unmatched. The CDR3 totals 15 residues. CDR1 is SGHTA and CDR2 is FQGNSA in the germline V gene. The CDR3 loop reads CASSLEWDRTYEQYF. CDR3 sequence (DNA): TGTGCCAGCAGCTTAGAATGGGACAGAACCTACGAGCAGTACTTC.

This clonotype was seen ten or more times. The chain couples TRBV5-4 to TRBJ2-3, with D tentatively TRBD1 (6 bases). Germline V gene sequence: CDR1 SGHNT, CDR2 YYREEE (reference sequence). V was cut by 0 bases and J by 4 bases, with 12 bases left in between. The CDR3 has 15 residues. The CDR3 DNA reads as TGTGCCAGCAGCTTGGTAGGGGGAATGGCAGATACGCAGTATTTT. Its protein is CASSLVGGMADTQYF.